This TCR beta chain was captured by sequencing in a study of cytomegalovirus exposure and HLA in healthy donors. Per germline, CDR1 SGDLS and CDR2 YYNGEE. The CDR3 runs to 13 residues. On this clone: Its antigen is unidentified.

General study points: The authors judged a highly shared variant cluster likely a sequencing artifact. In presence/absence analyses, roughly uniform sequencing depth across donors was assumed. A later analysis found that most CMV-associated TCR beta chains appeared HLA-restricted.

Both 60 Vbeta primers and 13 Jbeta primers went into the PCR. Sequenced by immunoSEQ multiplex PCR; TCRdb stores in-frame clones only, minus some. The table shows 150,000 to 200,000 clones, with around four fifths occurring only once. This sequence originates from a woman between 18 and 30 years old in good health and CMV-seronegative. Sequencing input: PBMCs. The chain couples TRBV9 to TRBJ2-7; the D is unclear. The J call is doubtful: the DNA matches TRBJ2-5 better. As DNA, the CDR3 is TGTGCCAGCAGCGTAGGAGACTGGGAGACCCAGTACTTC. It is translated as CASSVGDWETQYF.